Reported below is one TCR beta chain. This specimen belongs to a study of T cell changes during pregnancy in multiple sclerosis. Assay used: immunoSEQ multiplex PCR; TCRdb lists only in-frame clones, some missing. This table holds over 80,000 clones, approximately 90% found once. CDR3 size: 13 residues. Germline lookup yields CDR1 PRHDT and CDR2 FYEKMQ (reference sequence). The germline V and J ends were trimmed by 5 bases and 2 bases, with 8 bases remaining between them. The genes are TRBV13 and TRBJ2-3; a weak D match, TRBD1 (5 bases). This sequence originates from a female donor in good health, enrolled as a control in a pregnancy study. The material sequenced was peripheral blood, taken in the second trimester of pregnancy. CDR3 in amino acids: CASSPRATDTQYF. The CDR3 DNA sequence: TGTGCCAGCAGCCCCAGGGCCACAGATACGCAGTATTTT.